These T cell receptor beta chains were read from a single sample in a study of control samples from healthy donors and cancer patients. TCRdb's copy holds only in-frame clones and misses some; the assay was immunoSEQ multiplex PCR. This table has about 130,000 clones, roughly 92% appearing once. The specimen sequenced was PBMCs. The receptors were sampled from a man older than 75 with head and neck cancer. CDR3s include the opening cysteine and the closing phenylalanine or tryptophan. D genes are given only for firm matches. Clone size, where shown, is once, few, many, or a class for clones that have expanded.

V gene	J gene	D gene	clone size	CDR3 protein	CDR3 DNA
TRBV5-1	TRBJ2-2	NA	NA	CASSSVGAGELFF	TGCGCCAGCAGCTCGGTAGGGGCCGGGGAGCTGTTTTTT
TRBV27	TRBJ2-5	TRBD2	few	CASSFGLAGTQYF	TGTGCCAGCAGTTTCGGACTAGCGGGGACCCAGTACTTC
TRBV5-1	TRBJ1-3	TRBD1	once	CASSPGTAAGNTIYF	TGCGCCAGCAGCCCTGGGACAGCTGCTGGAAACACCATATATTTT
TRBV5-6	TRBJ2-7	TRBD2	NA	CASSLIGSGSPGEQYF	TGTGCCAGCAGCTTGATAGGCAGCGGGAGTCCAGGGGAGCAGTACTTC
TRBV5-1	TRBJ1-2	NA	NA	CASSGDVNYGYTF	TGCGCCAGCAGCGGGGACGTTAACTATGGCTACACCTTC
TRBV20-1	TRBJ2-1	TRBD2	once	CSASLAGGDNEQFF	TGCAGTGCTAGTCTCGCGGGAGGTGACAATGAGCAGTTCTTC
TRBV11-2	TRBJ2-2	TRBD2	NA	CASSVLATGELFF	TGTGCCAGCAGTGTACTAGCGACCGGGGAGCTGTTTTTT
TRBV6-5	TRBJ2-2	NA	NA	CASSYSLTNTGELFF	TGTGCCAGCAGTTACTCACTAACGAACACCGGGGAGCTGTTTTTT
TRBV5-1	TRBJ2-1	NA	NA	CASSLIREGRPKNEQFF	TGCGCCAGCAGCTTGATACGGGAAGGCCGACCTAAAAATGAGCAGTTCTTC
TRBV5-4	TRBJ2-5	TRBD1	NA	CASSPPGQGAAQTQYF	TGTGCCAGCAGCCCCCCGGGACAGGGGGCTGCACAGACCCAGTACTTC
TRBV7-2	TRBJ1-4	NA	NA	CASSQETEATNEKLFF	TGTGCCAGCAGCCAGGAGACGGAGGCGACTAATGAAAAACTGTTTTTT
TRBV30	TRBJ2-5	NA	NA	CAWSPPGQETQYF	TGTGCCTGGAGCCCTCCGGGCCAAGAGACCCAGTACTTC
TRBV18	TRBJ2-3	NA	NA	CASSLARVPSTDTQYF	TGTGCCAGCTCACTGGCTAGGGTGCCTAGCACAGATACGCAGTATTTT
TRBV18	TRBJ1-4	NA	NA	CASSPTGATNEKLFF	TGTGCCAGCTCACCTACAGGAGCAACTAATGAAAAACTGTTTTTT
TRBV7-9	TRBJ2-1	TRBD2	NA	CASSRTSGGASNYNEQFF	TGTGCCAGCAGCCGGACTAGCGGGGGGGCCTCAAACTACAATGAGCAGTTCTTC
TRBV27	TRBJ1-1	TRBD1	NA	CASSVTGGRGTEAFF	TGTGCCAGCAGTGTAACAGGGGGCCGGGGCACTGAAGCTTTCTTT
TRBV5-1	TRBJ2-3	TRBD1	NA	CASSSRDSHTDTQYF	TGCGCCAGCAGCTCCCGGGACAGCCACACAGATACGCAGTATTTT
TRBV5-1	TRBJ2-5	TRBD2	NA	CASTRGTSGLQETQYF	TGCGCCAGCACCAGGGGGACTAGCGGACTACAAGAGACCCAGTACTTC
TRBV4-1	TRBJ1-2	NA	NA	CASSQARAYGYTF	TGCGCCAGCAGCCAAGCGCGGGCCTATGGCTACACCTTC
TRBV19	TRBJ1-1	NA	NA	CASSILGGGDTEAFF	TGTGCCAGTAGTATCCTGGGGGGGGGTGACACTGAAGCTTTCTTT
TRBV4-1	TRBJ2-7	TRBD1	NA	CASSPDRAAEQYF	TGCGCCAGCAGCCCAGACAGGGCTGCCGAGCAGTACTTC
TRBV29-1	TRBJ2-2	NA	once	CSVAWRGTGELFF	TGCAGCGTAGCTTGGAGAGGAACCGGGGAGCTGTTTTTT
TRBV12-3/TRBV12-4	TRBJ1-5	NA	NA	CASSDERAQRHF	TGTGCCAGCAGCGACGAAAGGGCCCAGCGGCATTTT
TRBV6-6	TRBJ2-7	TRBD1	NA	CASNDRDAYEQYF	TGTGCCAGCAACGACAGGGATGCCTACGAGCAGTACTTC
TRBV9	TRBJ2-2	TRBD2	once	CASSSWLAGNTGELFF	TGTGCCAGCAGCTCCTGGCTAGCGGGAAACACCGGGGAGCTGTTTTTT
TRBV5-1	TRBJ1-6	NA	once	CASSPRMGDNSPLHF	TGCGCCAGCAGCCCTCGGATGGGGGATAATTCACCCCTCCACTTT
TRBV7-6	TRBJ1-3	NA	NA	CASSWAGVSGNTIYF	TGTGCCAGCAGCTGGGCAGGGGTCTCTGGAAACACCATATATTTT
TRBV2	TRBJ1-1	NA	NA	CAVTQGTEAFF	TGTGCCGTAACCCAGGGGACTGAAGCTTTCTTT
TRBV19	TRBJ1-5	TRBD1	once	CASSVQGGQPQHF	TGTGCCAGTAGTGTACAGGGGGGTCAGCCCCAGCATTTT
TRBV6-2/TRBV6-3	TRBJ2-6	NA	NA	CASSEGHGANVLTF	TGTGCCAGCAGCGAGGGACATGGGGCCAACGTCCTGACTTTC
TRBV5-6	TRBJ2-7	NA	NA	CASSLNLWAGEQYF	TGTGCCAGCAGCTTGAATTTATGGGCCGGCGAGCAGTACTTC
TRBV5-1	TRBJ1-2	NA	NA	CASSAGVGANYGYTF	TGCGCCAGCAGCGCGGGCGTGGGAGCGAACTATGGCTACACCTTC
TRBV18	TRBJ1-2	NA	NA	CASSPRTSEGYTF	TGTGCCAGCTCCCCCAGGACGTCCGAGGGCTACACCTTC
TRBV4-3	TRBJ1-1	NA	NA	CASSLGHSNTEAFF	TGCGCCAGCAGCCTCGGACATTCGAACACTGAAGCTTTCTTT
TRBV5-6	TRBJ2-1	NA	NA	CASSLEVGGPYYNEQFF	TGTGCCAGCAGCTTGGAGGTCGGCGGGCCGTACTACAATGAGCAGTTCTTC
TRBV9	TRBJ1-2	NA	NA	CASAGQPNYGYTF	TGTGCCAGCGCCGGACAGCCTAACTATGGCTACACCTTC
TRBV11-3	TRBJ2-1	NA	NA	CASSLDNRASGEQFF	TGTGCCAGCAGCTTAGATAATCGGGCCAGTGGTGAGCAGTTCTTC
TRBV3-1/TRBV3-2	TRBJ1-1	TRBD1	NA	CASSPRQGTSEAFF	TGTGCCAGCAGCCCCCGACAGGGTACTAGTGAAGCTTTCTTT
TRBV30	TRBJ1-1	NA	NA	CAWDGYTEAFF	TGTGCCTGGGACGGCTACACTGAAGCTTTCTTT
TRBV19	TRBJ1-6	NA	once	CASKTRVDSPLHF	TGTGCCAGTAAAACCCGGGTCGATTCACCCCTCCACTTT
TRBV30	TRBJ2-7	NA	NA	CAWSARGGVYSYEQYF	TGTGCCTGGAGTGCGAGGGGCGGAGTTTACTCCTACGAGCAGTACTTC
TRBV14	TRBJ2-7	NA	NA	CASSLVLASEQYF	TGTGCCAGCAGCCTCGTACTAGCCTCCGAGCAGTACTTC
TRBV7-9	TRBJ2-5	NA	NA	CASSGRGGETQYF	TGTGCCAGCAGCGGCAGGGGAGGAGAGACCCAGTACTTC
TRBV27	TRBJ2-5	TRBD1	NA	CASSLGTGHETQYF	TGTGCCAGCAGTTTAGGGACAGGACATGAGACCCAGTACTTC
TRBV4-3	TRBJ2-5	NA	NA	CASSQGQGRETQYF	TGCGCCAGCAGCCAAGGGCAGGGCCGAGAGACCCAGTACTTC